One sample yielded the 25 T cell receptor beta chains listed below, sequenced in a study of blood T cells in healthy people across ages. With a J-beta primer mix and a sample-barcoded 5' primer, a second PCR ran about 6 to 11 cycles. TCRdb fed the 5' RACE reads into MiXCR, producing one record per CDR3 protein. Of 890,000 or so distinct CDR3 sequences in the sample, around 62% were seen once. The sample was blood. All receptors come from a man aged 25-45 years in good health.

Worth noting for this clonotype: The germline gene is not matched at one end of the junction; a read error may be the cause. The chain links TRBV15 to TRBJ2-7; no clear D. Germline V gene data show CDR1 as LNHNV and CDR2 as YYDKDF (reference sequence). This CDR3 comprises 14 residues. CDR3 region: CVTSRDRASYEQYF. In nucleotides, the CDR3 is TGTGTCACCAGCAGAGATCGGGCATCCTACGAGCAGTACTTC. Drawing the rest from reference TRBV15 and TRBJ2-7, the complete variable domain is DAMVIQNPRYQVTQFGKPVTLSCSQTLNHNVMYWYQQKSSQAPKLLFHYYDKDFNNEADTPDNFQSRRPNTSFCFLDIRSPGLGDTAMYLCVTSRDRASYEQYFGPGTRLTVT.

This clonotype was recorded once. This chain joins TRBV2 and TRBJ1-6; no firm D call. Germline values: CDR1 SNHLY, CDR2 FYNNEI. With 6 bases removed from V and 5 bases from J, the gap between germline ends came to 14 bases. CDR3 length equals 15 residues. The CDR3 region has the DNA TGTGCCAGCAGCCACCTGGGGAGGGATAATTCACCCCTCCACTTT. Protein product: CASSHLGRDNSPLHF.

V is TRBV29-1 and J is TRBJ2-2; D gene unclear. Germline V gives CDR1 SQVTM, CDR2 ANQGSEA. The CDR3 extends over 14 amino acids. The V end was cut by 4 bases, the J end by 1 base, with 10 bases between. The CDR3 DNA follows: TGCAGCGTTGCGACCAGAATGAACACCGGGGAGCTGTTTTTT. Translation gives CSVATRMNTGELFF.

The CDR3 protein is CASSQARVLADTQYF. The CDR3 region has the DNA TGTGCCAGCAGCCAAGCCCGAGTTCTGGCAGATACGCAGTATTTT. The J gene is TRBJ2-3, the V gene TRBV3-1; D gene uncertain. Trimming took 1 base from V and 4 from J, leaving 12 bases between them. In germline, CDR1 is LGHDT, CDR2 YNNKEL (reference sequence). This CDR3 has 15 amino acids.

This chain links TRBV5-1 with TRBJ2-6, with D unresolved. Per the germline V gene, CDR1 is SGHRS and CDR2 is YFSETQ. Trimming took 2 bases from V and 0 from J, leaving 12 bases between them. This CDR3 spans 17 amino acids. As DNA, the CDR3 is TGCGCCAGCAGCTTCCGGGCCGAGGTCTCTGGGGCCAACGTCCTGACTTTC. Translated: CASSFRAEVSGANVLTF.

This clonotype has just one count. The chain employs TRBV7-9 and TRBJ2-1; TRBD2 aligns across 10 bases. The CDR3 is 15 residues long. Germline-derived CDR1 and CDR2 are SEHNR and FQNEAQ (reference sequence). J was trimmed by 12 bases and V by 2 bases; bases with no gene match: 10. The CDR3 loop is CASSLSGGARVVQFF. CDR3 DNA: TGTGCCAGCAGCTTAAGCGGGGGGGCCCGTGTGGTGCAGTTCTTC. Filled out from reference TRBV7-9 and TRBJ2-1, the complete variable domain reads DTGVSQNPRHKITKRGQNVTFRCDPISEHNRLYWYRQTLGQGPEFLTYFQNEAQLEKSRLLSDRFSAERPKGSFSTLEIQRTEQGDSAMYLCASSLSGGARVVQFFGPGTRLTVL.

The V gene is TRBV20-1, the J gene TRBJ2-1, with TRBD2 matching over 8 bases. Germline V lookup: CDR1 DFQATT, CDR2 SNEGSKA (reference sequence). V was clipped by 1 base and J by 12 bases; unmatched bases: 20. The CDR3 is made up of 17 amino acids. This CDR3 reads CSARAPLGRGVTTRQFF. The CDR3 DNA reads TGCAGTGCTAGAGCTCCTTTGGGGCGGGGGGTTACCACTAGGCAGTTCTTC.

A few counts support this clonotype. The chain carries TRBV7-9 and TRBJ1-6; the match to TRBD1 covers 7 bases. This CDR3 region has 16 residues. Germline V gene sequence: CDR1 SEHNR, CDR2 FQNEAQ (reference sequence). Germline trimming cut 6 bases from V and 4 bases from J; bases unmatched to any gene: 9. The chain's CDR3 is CASRSTGPEYNSPLHF. The CDR3 DNA is TGTGCCAGCAGATCGACAGGGCCCGAATATAATTCACCCCTCCACTTT.

This chain uses TRBV20-1 with TRBJ1-2; D not resolved. Trimming removed 1 base at V and 4 bases at J, with 13 bases between. The CDR3 length is 14 residues. Germline V lookup: CDR1 DFQATT, CDR2 SNEGSKA (reference sequence). The CDR3 sequence: CSARVASGIYGYTF. CDR3 bases: TGCAGTGCTAGAGTCGCGTCGGGGATCTATGGCTACACCTTC.

The rearrangement links TRBV9 to TRBJ2-7; 12 positions agree with TRBD2. CDR3 size: 16 residues. Trimming cost V 3 bases and J 3 bases; bases outside gene matches: 7. Germline assignment: CDR1 SGDLS and CDR2 YYNGEE. CDR3 protein: CASSESSGGGSYEQYF. CDR3 nucleotide sequence: TGTGCCAGCAGCGAGTCTAGCGGGGGGGGAAGCTACGAGCAGTACTTC.

About this clonotype itself: An end of the junction does not agree with germline; a read error may underlie this. This chain uses TRBV4-3 with TRBJ2-6; D unclear. CDR3 length: 16 amino acids. Germline values: CDR1 LGHNA, CDR2 YSLEER. The CDR3 protein is CAGSQETPAGANVLTF. For the CDR3, the DNA is TGCGCCGGCAGCCAAGAGACTCCCGCTGGGGCCAACGTCCTGACTTTC.

This clonotype was observed many times. The CDR3, as DNA: TGTGCCAGCAGCTTAATGGGCGATACGCAGTATTTT. This gives the protein CASSLMGDTQYF. V usage is TRBV7-9 and J usage is TRBJ2-3; no reliable D call. CDR3 length equals 12 residues. Germline V gene lookup returns CDR1 SEHNR and CDR2 FQNEAQ (reference sequence). Trimming removed 2 bases from V and 6 bases from J, with 6 bases in between.

With respect to this clonotype: A read error may produce the germline difference seen at one junction end. V gene TRBV12-3 or TRBV12-4 combines with J gene TRBJ2-6, with D possibly matching TRBD2 (6 bases). The CDR3 length is 18 residues. In DNA form, the CDR3 reads TGTGCCAGCAGTGCGGATCCGGGACTCCTCTCTGGGGCCAACGTCCTGAATTTC. As protein: CASSADPGLLSGANVLNF.

The rearrangement links TRBV5-3 to TRBJ2-5, with D maybe TRBD2 (6 bases). TRBV5-3 is known as an ORF, though its function is uncertain. Trimming took off 3 bases at V and 4 bases at J, with 13 bases between the two ends. CDR3 size: 14 residues. The CDR3: CARSSTGVGETQYF. The CDR3, as DNA: TGTGCCAGAAGCTCGACGGGGGTTGGAGAGACCCAGTACTTC.

This clonotype was found once. This rearrangement joins TRBV9 to TRBJ2-1; no reliable D call. Trimming left V 0 bases short and J 9 bases short, with 10 bases between. Germline V lookup: CDR1 SGDLS, CDR2 YYNGEE. The CDR3 extends over 13 amino acids. CDR3 protein: CASSVVGYPEQFF. CDR3 bases: TGTGCCAGCAGCGTAGTCGGATATCCTGAGCAGTTCTTC.

This chain joins TRBV9 and TRBJ1-1; a weak D match, TRBD1 (6 bases). This CDR3 is built from 15 residues. CDR1 is SGDLS, CDR2 YYNGEE, per germline. V lost 4 bases and J lost 2, with 15 bases in between. The DNA of the CDR3 is TGTGCCAGCAGCCGAAGCGCGGGGGCAAACACTGAAGCTTTCTTT. This translates into CASSRSAGANTEAFF.

V gene TRBV30 combines with J gene TRBJ1-4; maybe TRBD1 (5 bases). Germline V CDR1 and CDR2: GTSNPN, SVGIG (reference sequence). V was pared by 3 bases and J by 5 bases, with 10 bases between. The CDR3 is made up of 13 amino acids. The CDR3 is CAWSGALNEKLFF. CDR3 coding DNA: TGTGCCTGGAGCGGGGCTCTCAATGAAAAACTGTTTTTT. Looking up the rest from reference TRBV30 and TRBJ1-4 gives the full variable domain: SQTIHQWPATLVQPVGSPLSLECTVEGTSNPNLYWYRQAAGRGLQLLFYSVGIGQISSEVPQNLSASRPQDRQFILSSKKLLLSDSGFYLCAWSGALNEKLFFGSGTQLSVL.

This clonotype was seen more than once but under ten times. V is TRBV5-5 and J is TRBJ1-4; possibly TRBD1 for D (6 bases). The germline V gene encodes CDR1 SGHKS and CDR2 YYEKEE (reference sequence). This CDR3 has 15 amino acids. Trimming removed 3 bases at V and 8 bases at J, with 17 bases between. The CDR3 protein is CASSSLPGEREKLFF. Written as DNA, the CDR3 is TGTGCCAGCAGCTCCCTCCCAGGGGAGCGGGAAAAACTGTTTTTT.

This clonotype has a single count. This chain connects TRBV5-1 to TRBJ1-6, with D possibly being TRBD1 (6 bases). Trimming cost V 4 bases and J 4 bases, with 18 bases left between them. This CDR3 spans 17 amino acids. Germline CDR1 reads SGHRS; CDR2 reads YFSETQ. The CDR3 is CASSVLGGGMYNSPLHF. In DNA form, the CDR3 reads TGCGCCAGCAGCGTCCTAGGGGGGGGCATGTATAATTCACCCCTCCACTTT.

The chain links TRBV6-2 or TRBV6-3 to TRBJ1-1; no clear D. This CDR3 is built from 12 residues. Germline V gene sequence: CDR1 MNHEY, CDR2 SVGEGT. V lost 6 bases to trimming and J lost 8 bases, with 13 bases between them. CDR3 DNA: TGTGCCAGCAGAACACTGAAAACGGAAGCTTTCTTT. This sequence encodes CASRTLKTEAFF.

This clonotype has only a few counts. The chain recombines TRBV4-2 with TRBJ1-4; D is possibly TRBD1 (5 bases). V was clipped by 1 base and J by 8 bases, with 23 bases between them. The CDR3 length is 18 residues. CDR1 is LGHNA, CDR2 YNFKEQ, per germline. In DNA form, the CDR3 reads TGTGCCAGCAGCCAAGGCACCCCTCAGTCAGCCTGGGGCGAAAAACTGTTTTTT. Translating gives CASSQGTPQSAWGEKLFF.

The chain is built from TRBV24-1 and TRBJ2-7; D is undetermined. Near its end, the DNA agrees better with TRBJ2-5, so the J call may be wrong. Germline CDR1 reads KGHDR; CDR2 reads SFDVKD. The CDR3 spans 18 residues. For the CDR3, the DNA is TGTGCCACCAGTGATTTGCAGGCCCGGCCAGGCCAACAAGAGACCCAGTACTTC. Protein product: CATSDLQARPGQQETQYF.

This clonotype was seen many times. The rearrangement uses TRBV20-1 and TRBJ2-3; tentative D call: TRBD2 (7 bases). Germline assignment: CDR1 DFQATT and CDR2 SNEGSKA (reference sequence). The V and J ends lost 2 bases and 0 bases respectively, with 12 bases between them. The CDR3 covers 15 residues. This chain's CDR3 is CSARRGGASTDTQYF. The CDR3 region has the DNA TGCAGTGCTAGAAGGGGGGGGGCCAGCACAGATACGCAGTATTTT.

V and J are TRBV6-2 or TRBV6-3 and TRBJ2-3; maybe TRBD1 (5 bases). Trimming cost V 5 bases and J 4 bases, with 16 bases left between them. Germline V gives CDR1 MNHEY, CDR2 SVGEGT. This CDR3 has 15 residues. This CDR3 is CASSPGMGQADTQYF. DNA for the CDR3: TGTGCCAGCAGTCCCGGAATGGGGCAGGCAGATACGCAGTATTTT.

This clonotype was counted between two and nine times. The genes are TRBV6-1 and TRBJ2-7; 8 bases are a match to TRBD1. Germline lookup yields CDR1 MNHNS and CDR2 SASEGT. Trimming at V came to 2 bases and at J to 1 base, leaving 4 bases not matched to a gene. This CDR3 has 15 residues. This chain's CDR3 is CASSEMTGVSYEQYF. In DNA form, the CDR3 reads TGTGCCAGCAGTGAAATGACAGGGGTGTCCTACGAGCAGTACTTC.